Listed below are T cell receptor beta chains from one sample, sequenced in a study of CD8+CD57+ T cells in acquired aplastic anemia. TCRdb fed the reads into MiXCR, producing one record per CDR3 protein. The sample shows about 110,000 distinct CDR3 sequences, approximately 49% of them seen only once. Input material: sorted CD4+, CD8+, or CD8+CD57+ T cells (not recorded which) from PBMCs. Receptors originate from a human donor in good health, serving as a control. The CDR3 runs from the conserved cysteine through the conserved F or W. D genes are given only for firm matches. Size is omitted from some rows. Given values are once, few, many or a class for expanded clones.

V: TRBV6-4
D: .
J: TRBJ1-2
size: .
DNA: TGTGCCAGCAGTGACAAGAAGCATGGCTACACCTTC
CDR3: CASSDKKHGYTF

V: TRBV11-3
D: .
J: TRBJ1-1
size: many
DNA: TGTGCCAGCAGCTTAGATGATGGCACTGAAGCTTTCTTT
CDR3: CASSLDDGTEAFF

V: TRBV12-5
D: .
J: TRBJ2-1
size: .
DNA: TGTGCTAGTGCCTTAATCGGGAATTACAATGAGCAGTTCTTC
CDR3: CASALIGNYNEQFF

V: TRBV2
D: TRBD2
J: TRBJ2-5
size: once
DNA: TGTGCCAGCAGTTTTTCTAGCGGGGGTGAGACCCAGTACTTC
CDR3: CASSFSSGGETQYF

V: TRBV19
D: TRBD1
J: TRBJ1-2
size: .
DNA: TGTGCCAGTAGTATCGGGACAGCGAGAGGCTACACCTTC
CDR3: CASSIGTARGYTF

V: TRBV7-9
D: TRBD1
J: TRBJ2-7
size: once
DNA: TGTGCCAGCAGCTTGGGACAGGGGGCCACCTACGAGCAGTACTTC
CDR3: CASSLGQGATYEQYF

V: TRBV29-1
D: .
J: TRBJ1-2
size: once
DNA: TGCAGCGTTGAGTGGCAGCCCGGAGGAGGCTACACCTTC
CDR3: CSVEWQPGGGYTF

V: TRBV29-1
D: TRBD1
J: TRBJ2-2
size: many
DNA: TGCAGCGCAGGGGGCGAGGTATCCACCGGGGAGCTGTTTTTT
CDR3: CSAGGEVSTGELFF

V: TRBV24-1
D: TRBD2
J: TRBJ2-1
size: few
DNA: TGTGCCACCAGTGAACCCGGACTAGCGGGGGGACGGAATGAGCAGTTCTTC
CDR3: CATSEPGLAGGRNEQFF

V: TRBV2
D: .
J: TRBJ1-6
size: .
DNA: TGTGCCAGCAGTCCGGACAGACAGTCGTATCCCCTCCACTTT
CDR3: CASSPDRQSYPLHF

V: TRBV24-1
D: TRBD1
J: TRBJ2-3
size: many
DNA: TGTGCCACGGGACAGGCTAACACAGATACGCAGTATTTT
CDR3: CATGQANTDTQYF

V: TRBV2
D: .
J: TRBJ2-7
size: many
DNA: TGTGCCAGCAGGGAGGACAGCTACTCCTACGAGCAGTACTTC
CDR3: CASREDSYSYEQYF

V: TRBV9
D: .
J: TRBJ1-1
size: many
DNA: TGTGCCAGCAGTGTGACTGGGAACACTGAAGCTTTCTTT
CDR3: CASSVTGNTEAFF

V: TRBV9
D: .
J: TRBJ1-3
size: many
DNA: TGTGCCAGCAGCGTAGGTGCGGATCTCTCTGGAAACACCATATATTTT
CDR3: CASSVGADLSGNTIYF

V: TRBV14
D: .
J: TRBJ2-7
size: many
DNA: TGTGCCAGCAGCCAAGCCCTTTTGGTCGAGCAGTACTTC
CDR3: CASSQALLVEQYF

V: TRBV9
D: .
J: TRBJ1-5
size: .
DNA: TGTGCCAGCAGCCCACACCCGACCCTCAATCAGTCCCAGCATTTT
CDR3: CASSPHPTLNQSQHF

V: TRBV19
D: .
J: TRBJ1-2
size: .
DNA: TGTGCCACTACGGACAGCCTAAACTATGGCTACACCTTC
CDR3: CATTDSLNYGYTF